Listed below are T cell receptor beta chains from one sample, sequenced in a study of identical twins. TCRdb re-called the 5' RACE reads with MiXCR, one entry per CDR3 protein. The data show roughly 500,000 distinct CDR3 sequences, roughly a fifth seen once. The same specimen was also included in a second study, on T cells expressing NK-cell markers.

Sequenced material: CD4+ T cells sorted from blood. These receptors were taken from a woman younger than 30 in good health. Each CDR3 is given with its conserved first and last residue. The order of the fields is J gene, CDR3 length, D gene, V gene, clone size, CDR3 protein, CDR3 DNA. A D gene is named only where the DNA matches it firmly. Size is stated for part of the rows, as once, few or many counts, or as a class when the clone is expanded.

j_call: TRBJ1-2
cdr3_length: 15
d_call: -
v_call: TRBV19
clone_size: -
cdr3_aa: CASSIARDANYGYTF
cdr3_nt: TGTGCCAGTAGTATTGCCCGGGACGCTAACTATGGCTACACCTTC

j_call: TRBJ1-5
cdr3_length: 16
d_call: -
v_call: TRBV5-5
clone_size: -
cdr3_aa: CASSLGGTGSNQPQHF
cdr3_nt: TGTGCCAGCAGCTTGGGGGGTACGGGGAGCAATCAGCCCCAGCATTTT

j_call: TRBJ2-1
cdr3_length: 18
d_call: TRBD2
v_call: TRBV5-1
clone_size: -
cdr3_aa: CASSLGLAGGVAYNEQFF
cdr3_nt: TGCGCCAGCAGCTTGGGACTAGCGGGGGGAGTAGCCTACAATGAGCAGTTCTTC

j_call: TRBJ2-2
cdr3_length: 17
d_call: -
v_call: TRBV9
clone_size: once
cdr3_aa: CASSAMDLGARTGELFF
cdr3_nt: TGTGCCAGCAGCGCCATGGATCTGGGGGCTCGCACCGGGGAGCTGTTTTTT

j_call: TRBJ2-7
cdr3_length: 14
d_call: -
v_call: TRBV15
clone_size: -
cdr3_aa: CATSQGGSAYEQYF
cdr3_nt: TGTGCCACCAGTCAGGGGGGGTCCGCCTACGAGCAGTACTTC

j_call: TRBJ2-2
cdr3_length: 15
d_call: -
v_call: TRBV6-1
clone_size: -
cdr3_aa: CASNRGGANTGELFF
cdr3_nt: TGTGCCAGCAACAGAGGGGGAGCGAACACCGGGGAGCTGTTTTTT

j_call: TRBJ1-2
cdr3_length: 13
d_call: TRBD1
v_call: TRBV20-1
clone_size: many
cdr3_aa: CSATATGDYGYTF
cdr3_nt: TGCAGTGCTACCGCGACAGGGGACTATGGCTACACCTTC

j_call: TRBJ2-3
cdr3_length: 13
d_call: -
v_call: TRBV24-1
clone_size: -
cdr3_aa: CATSDLAGDTQYF
cdr3_nt: TGTGCCACCAGTGATTTAGCCGGAGATACGCAGTATTTT

j_call: TRBJ2-2
cdr3_length: 15
d_call: TRBD1
v_call: TRBV12-3/TRBV12-4
clone_size: -
cdr3_aa: CASTWGDRENGELFF
cdr3_nt: TGTGCCAGCACCTGGGGGGACAGGGAAAACGGGGAGCTGTTTTTT

j_call: TRBJ1-1
cdr3_length: 12
d_call: -
v_call: TRBV29-1
clone_size: many
cdr3_aa: CSVEQDNTEAFF
cdr3_nt: TGCAGCGTTGAACAAGATAACACTGAAGCTTTCTTT

j_call: TRBJ1-1
cdr3_length: 11
d_call: -
v_call: TRBV12-3/TRBV12-4
clone_size: -
cdr3_aa: CASLWATEAFF
cdr3_nt: TGTGCCAGTCTGTGGGCCACTGAAGCTTTCTTT

j_call: TRBJ1-5
cdr3_length: 14
d_call: -
v_call: TRBV19
clone_size: -
cdr3_aa: CASSTAYLHQPQHF
cdr3_nt: TGTGCCAGTTCCACAGCTTACTTACATCAGCCCCAGCATTTT

j_call: TRBJ2-3
cdr3_length: 12
d_call: -
v_call: TRBV20-1
clone_size: many
cdr3_aa: CSAITSSDTQYF
cdr3_nt: TGCAGTGCTATAACTAGCTCAGATACGCAGTATTTT

j_call: TRBJ1-2
cdr3_length: 14
d_call: -
v_call: TRBV12-3/TRBV12-4
clone_size: many
cdr3_aa: CASSPEGLWKGYTF
cdr3_nt: TGTGCCAGCAGCCCCGAGGGTCTCTGGAAAGGCTACACCTTC

j_call: TRBJ2-2
cdr3_length: 16
d_call: TRBD1
v_call: TRBV27
clone_size: -
cdr3_aa: CASSFVDRVSTGELFF
cdr3_nt: TGTGCCAGCAGTTTTGTGGACAGGGTATCCACCGGGGAGCTGTTTTTT

j_call: TRBJ2-3
cdr3_length: 14
d_call: -
v_call: TRBV27
clone_size: few
cdr3_aa: CLSGNRASTDTQYF
cdr3_nt: TGTTTGAGCGGCAACAGAGCTAGCACAGATACGCAGTATTTT

j_call: TRBJ2-1
cdr3_length: 18
d_call: TRBD2
v_call: TRBV5-1
clone_size: few
cdr3_aa: CASTQPGLAGRRGNEQFF
cdr3_nt: TGCGCCAGCACCCAACCCGGACTAGCGGGGAGGAGAGGTAATGAGCAGTTCTTC

j_call: TRBJ2-5
cdr3_length: 13
d_call: -
v_call: TRBV12-3/TRBV12-4
clone_size: many
cdr3_aa: CASSHDYRETQYF
cdr3_nt: TGTGCCAGCAGCCACGACTACCGGGAGACCCAGTACTTC

j_call: TRBJ1-2
cdr3_length: 14
d_call: TRBD1
v_call: TRBV5-1
clone_size: few
cdr3_aa: CASSTGASDYGYTF
cdr3_nt: TGCGCCAGCAGCACAGGGGCGAGTGACTATGGCTACACCTTC

j_call: TRBJ2-7
cdr3_length: 16
d_call: TRBD2
v_call: TRBV10-3
clone_size: few
cdr3_aa: CAISELGLAGDYEQYF
cdr3_nt: TGTGCCATCAGTGAGCTGGGATTAGCGGGAGACTACGAGCAGTACTTC

j_call: TRBJ2-3
cdr3_length: 14
d_call: -
v_call: TRBV10-2
clone_size: -
cdr3_aa: CASKVRGSTDTQYF
cdr3_nt: TGCGCCAGCAAAGTTCGGGGGAGCACAGATACGCAGTATTTT

j_call: TRBJ2-1
cdr3_length: 14
d_call: -
v_call: TRBV6-5
clone_size: -
cdr3_aa: CASSYSEKLNEQFF
cdr3_nt: TGTGCCAGCAGTTACAGTGAGAAATTAAATGAGCAGTTCTTC

j_call: TRBJ1-1
cdr3_length: 14
d_call: TRBD1
v_call: TRBV4-1
clone_size: -
cdr3_aa: CASSQTGIGTEAFF
cdr3_nt: TGCGCCAGCAGCCAGACAGGGATCGGCACTGAAGCTTTCTTT

j_call: TRBJ2-1
cdr3_length: 14
d_call: TRBD2
v_call: TRBV7-7
clone_size: -
cdr3_aa: CASSLEGLDNEQFF
cdr3_nt: TGTGCTAGCAGCCTCGAGGGACTAGACAATGAGCAGTTCTTC

j_call: TRBJ2-5
cdr3_length: 15
d_call: -
v_call: TRBV2
clone_size: -
cdr3_aa: CASSGGWIRVVTQYF
cdr3_nt: TGTGCCAGCAGTGGTGGGTGGATCCGAGTGGTGACCCAGTACTTC

j_call: TRBJ1-5
cdr3_length: 13
d_call: TRBD1
v_call: TRBV20-1
clone_size: -
cdr3_aa: CSASGQGAQPQHF
cdr3_nt: TGCAGTGCTAGTGGGCAGGGGGCTCAGCCCCAGCATTTT

j_call: TRBJ2-7
cdr3_length: 15
d_call: -
v_call: TRBV7-9
clone_size: -
cdr3_aa: CASSSIQRQRHEQYF
cdr3_nt: TGTGCCAGCAGCTCTATCCAAAGACAGCGACACGAGCAGTACTTC

j_call: TRBJ2-3
cdr3_length: 16
d_call: TRBD2
v_call: TRBV28
clone_size: -
cdr3_aa: CASGPRDYYLTIPPYF
cdr3_nt: TGTGCCAGCGGGCCCCGGGACTATTACTTAACCATACCCCCGTATTTT

j_call: TRBJ1-1
cdr3_length: 14
d_call: -
v_call: TRBV20-1
clone_size: few
cdr3_aa: CSARNRRMNTEAFF
cdr3_nt: TGCAGTGCTAGAAACCGACGGATGAACACTGAAGCTTTCTTT

j_call: TRBJ2-3
cdr3_length: 13
d_call: TRBD2
v_call: TRBV3-1
clone_size: -
cdr3_aa: CASRLAGSDTQYF
cdr3_nt: TGTGCCAGCAGACTAGCGGGGTCTGATACGCAGTATTTT

j_call: TRBJ2-2
cdr3_length: 15
d_call: -
v_call: TRBV25-1
clone_size: -
cdr3_aa: CASSDRTSNTGELFF
cdr3_nt: TGTGCCAGCAGCGACAGAACATCGAACACCGGGGAGCTGTTTTTT

j_call: TRBJ2-1
cdr3_length: 15
d_call: TRBD2
v_call: TRBV5-4
clone_size: many
cdr3_aa: CASRPGTSGYNEQFF
cdr3_nt: TGTGCCAGCAGGCCCGGGACTAGCGGTTACAATGAGCAGTTCTTC

j_call: TRBJ2-3
cdr3_length: 17
d_call: TRBD2
v_call: TRBV7-8
clone_size: few
cdr3_aa: CASSLAGTSGGRKTQYF
cdr3_nt: TGTGCCAGCAGCTTAGCGGGGACTAGCGGGGGCCGTAAGACGCAGTATTTT

j_call: TRBJ2-1
cdr3_length: 12
d_call: -
v_call: TRBV20-1
clone_size: few
cdr3_aa: CSAGRTINEQFF
cdr3_nt: TGCAGTGCTGGAAGGACTATTAATGAGCAGTTCTTC

j_call: TRBJ2-2
cdr3_length: 15
d_call: TRBD2
v_call: TRBV10-3
clone_size: few
cdr3_aa: CAISGSGRTTGELFF
cdr3_nt: TGTGCCATCAGTGGTAGCGGGAGAACAACCGGGGAGCTGTTTTTT

j_call: TRBJ2-4
cdr3_length: 13
d_call: TRBD2
v_call: TRBV20-1
clone_size: few
cdr3_aa: CSARTSGQPIQYF
cdr3_nt: TGCAGTGCTAGGACTAGCGGTCAACCCATTCAGTACTTC

j_call: TRBJ2-3
cdr3_length: 15
d_call: TRBD2
v_call: TRBV19
clone_size: many
cdr3_aa: CASSMGLASTDTQYF
cdr3_nt: TGTGCCAGTAGTATGGGACTAGCCAGCACAGATACGCAGTATTTT

j_call: TRBJ2-7
cdr3_length: 13
d_call: TRBD1
v_call: TRBV20-1
clone_size: few
cdr3_aa: CSASRDRGPEQYF
cdr3_nt: TGCAGTGCATCTAGGGACAGGGGACCCGAGCAGTACTTC

j_call: TRBJ1-2
cdr3_length: 14
d_call: TRBD1
v_call: TRBV5-1
clone_size: -
cdr3_aa: CASSLITGEGGYTF
cdr3_nt: TGCGCCAGCAGCCTAATTACAGGGGAGGGTGGCTACACCTTC

j_call: TRBJ2-7
cdr3_length: 11
d_call: TRBD1
v_call: TRBV20-1
clone_size: -
cdr3_aa: CSAETGNQQYF
cdr3_nt: TGCAGTGCGGAGACAGGGAACCAGCAGTACTTC

j_call: TRBJ2-1
cdr3_length: 15
d_call: -
v_call: TRBV5-1
clone_size: -
cdr3_aa: CASSLQGNYYNEQFF
cdr3_nt: TGCGCCAGCAGCTTGCAGGGAAACTATTACAATGAGCAGTTCTTC

j_call: TRBJ2-1
cdr3_length: 15
d_call: -
v_call: TRBV5-1
clone_size: -
cdr3_aa: CASSLGAPPLEEQFF
cdr3_nt: TGCGCCAGCAGCTTGGGGGCTCCACCCCTGGAGGAGCAGTTCTTC

j_call: TRBJ1-2
cdr3_length: 14
d_call: -
v_call: TRBV12-3/TRBV12-4
clone_size: -
cdr3_aa: CASSLAWQGYGYTF
cdr3_nt: TGTGCCAGCAGTTTAGCGTGGCAGGGCTATGGCTACACCTTC

j_call: TRBJ2-1
cdr3_length: 15
d_call: -
v_call: TRBV15
clone_size: many
cdr3_aa: CATSWVGTRNNEQFF
cdr3_nt: TGTGCCACCAGCTGGGTTGGGACACGAAACAATGAGCAGTTCTTC

j_call: TRBJ1-2
cdr3_length: 12
d_call: TRBD1
v_call: TRBV29-1
clone_size: -
cdr3_aa: CSVETTGGGYTF
cdr3_nt: TGCAGCGTTGAAACGACAGGGGGTGGCTACACCTTC

j_call: TRBJ2-3
cdr3_length: 15
d_call: -
v_call: TRBV29-1
clone_size: -
cdr3_aa: CSVSPSLFNTDTQYF
cdr3_nt: TGCAGCGTCTCACCCAGCCTGTTTAACACAGATACGCAGTATTTT

j_call: TRBJ2-3
cdr3_length: 15
d_call: TRBD2
v_call: TRBV12-3/TRBV12-4
clone_size: -
cdr3_aa: CASTSGGASPDTQYF
cdr3_nt: TGTGCCAGCACTAGCGGGGGGGCAAGTCCAGATACGCAGTATTTT